Detailed here is one TCR beta chain. Its antigen remains unknown. The data originate from a study of T cell repertoires in cytomegalovirus infection. Study-wide context: TCR beta signatures that were public indicated CMV infection and matching HLA type.

Losses at the gene ends were 3 bases for V and 4 bases for J; bases not matched to a gene: 13. The germline CDR1 and CDR2 sequences are SGHVS and FQNEAQ. The CDR3 has 17 amino acids. Findings and limits, study-wide: Ex vivo, HLA-C-restricted CMV-specific TCR beta clonotypes prevailed over the rest of the response. Cumulative public TCR beta family frequency identified carriers of CMV plus the relevant HLA.

MiXCR, run by TCRdb on the reads, gives a single entry per CDR3 protein. The data show 150,000 to 200,000 distinct CDR3 sequences, around 15% seen once. The clonotype was recovered from a human donor in good health (CMV status not recorded). Some clones in this sample may be carry-over from other donors' samples. The rearrangement uses TRBV7-8 and TRBJ1-1, with 8 positions matching TRBD1. Sequenced input: PBMCs. The CDR3 loop reads CASSFGLDRVIGTEAFF. The CDR3 region has the DNA TGTGCCAGCAGCTTTGGTTTGGACAGGGTAATCGGCACTGAAGCTTTCTTT. The full variable domain, completed using reference TRBV7-8 and TRBJ1-1, is GAGVSQSPRYKVAKRGQDVALRCDPISGHVSLFWYQQALGQGPEFLTYFQNEAQLDKSGLPSDRFFAERPEGSVSTLKIQRTQQEDSAVYLCASSFGLDRVIGTEAFFGQGTRLTVV.